The 17 T cell receptor beta chains below all came from one sample that was sequenced in a study of cytomegalovirus exposure and HLA in healthy donors. With 60 Vbeta and 13 Jbeta primers, the PCR was carried out. TCRdb's copy holds only in-frame clones and misses some; the assay was immunoSEQ multiplex PCR. The sample comprises 95,000 to 110,000 clones, roughly 80% of which are singletons, and roughly 2.5% rests with the top ten. Material: PBMCs. Receptors originate from a man aged 25-45 years in good health and CMV-seropositive.

The chain links TRBV5-1 to TRBJ1-1; 9 bases agree with TRBD1. Germline CDR1 and CDR2: SGHRS and YFSETQ. The CDR3 has 13 amino acids. With V trimmed by 4 bases and J by 5 bases, 3 bases remained unmatched. CDR3 sequence reads: CASSGTGWTEAFF. The CDR3 bases are TGCGCCAGCAGCGGGACAGGGTGGACTGAAGCTTTCTTT.

The chain links TRBV5-5 to TRBJ2-1; TRBD1 agrees at 7 bases. This CDR3 is built from 14 residues. Losses at the gene ends were 0 bases for V and 7 bases for J; bases not matched to a gene: 4. Germline values: CDR1 SGHKS, CDR2 YYEKEE (reference sequence). This chain's CDR3 is CASSLAGQFNEQFF. CDR3 coding DNA: TGTGCCAGCAGCTTGGCGGGACAGTTTAATGAGCAGTTCTTC. The variable domain in full, completed from reference TRBV5-5 and TRBJ2-1, reads DAGVTQSPTHLIKTRGQQVTLRCSPISGHKSVSWYQQVLGQGPQFIFQYYEKEERGRGNFPDRFSARQFPNYSSELNVNALLLGDSALYLCASSLAGQFNEQFFGPGTRLTVL.

This chain connects TRBV6-5 to TRBJ1-2; TRBD1 matches 7 bases. Trimming at V came to 6 bases and at J to 8 bases, leaving 15 bases not matched to a gene. The germline gives CDR1 MNHEY, CDR2 SVGAGI. The CDR3 consists of 15 residues. The CDR3 DNA is TGTGCCAGCAGGCCCGGAGAGAAGGGGGCTGGGGGCTACACCTTC. Amino acid sequence: CASRPGEKGAGGYTF.

J is TRBJ1-6 and V is TRBV27, with unresolved D. CDR1 and CDR2 (germline): MNHEY, SMNVEV (reference sequence). V lost 1 base to trimming and J lost 6 bases, with 7 bases between them. The CDR3 covers 14 residues. The CDR3 DNA reads as TGTGCCAGCAGTTTATTCTGGCCTAATTCACCCCTCCACTTT. Translating gives CASSLFWPNSPLHF.

Only one count was recorded for this clone. The J gene is TRBJ1-2, the V gene TRBV29-1; 9 bases map to TRBD1. The CDR3 loop spans 12 amino acids. CDR1 and CDR2 from the germline V gene are SQVTM and ANQGSEA. With 6 bases clipped from V and 8 bases from J, the junction kept 7 bases outside the gene matches. The CDR3 reads CSVGQGLDGYTF. DNA of the CDR3: TGCAGCGTCGGACAGGGGTTAGACGGCTACACCTTC.

This clone was seen a single time. The chain couples TRBV29-1 to TRBJ1-1; D perhaps matches TRBD1 (6 bases). This CDR3 has 14 residues. Germline lookup yields CDR1 SQVTM and CDR2 ANQGSEA. V shed 6 bases and J shed 4 bases, with 18 bases lying between them. The CDR3 loop is CSVLPQGHGTEAFF. The CDR3 nucleotides read TGCAGCGTCCTTCCTCAGGGGCATGGCACTGAAGCTTTCTTT.

The gene calls are TRBV5-1 and TRBJ2-5; 9 bases agree with TRBD1. V gave up 2 bases and J gave up 5 bases; unmatched junction bases: 7. The germline V gene has CDR1 SGHRS and CDR2 YFSETQ. The CDR3 consists of 15 residues. The CDR3 bases are TGCGCCAGCAGCTTTATACCGGGACAGGGCGAGACCCAGTACTTC. It specifies CASSFIPGQGETQYF.

This sequence joins TRBV7-9 and TRBJ2-5; 9 positions agree with TRBD2. The CDR3 totals 15 residues. Germline V CDR1 and CDR2: SEHNR, FQNEAQ (reference sequence). After removal of 1 base from V and 4 bases from J, the junction contained 4 bases not matched to a gene. The CDR3: CASSLVSGGRETQYF. CDR3 coding DNA: TGTGCCAGCAGCTTAGTGAGCGGGGGGCGAGAGACCCAGTACTTC.

This clone has a handful of counts. The chain recombines TRBV6-5 with TRBJ2-7; 10 bases are shared with TRBD1. Germline V lookup: CDR1 MNHEY, CDR2 SVGAGI. This CDR3 is built from 14 residues. The V gene end was trimmed by 5 bases and the J gene end by 3 bases; junction bases not matched to a gene: 4. The CDR3 protein is CASSKDRGGYEQYF. DNA of the CDR3: TGTGCCAGCAGTAAGGACAGGGGGGGCTACGAGCAGTACTTC.

The CDR3 loop reads CASSRPGQRKAEQYF. CDR3 nucleotide sequence: TGTGCCAGCAGCAGACCGGGACAAAGAAAAGCTGAGCAGTACTTC. This chain uses TRBV21-1 with TRBJ2-7; TRBD1, as called in the table, went unchecked against the DNA. TRBV21-1 is shown as a pseudogene. The CDR3 is made up of 15 amino acids.

The chain joins TRBV5-1 to TRBJ2-1; 9 bases line up with TRBD1. J was trimmed by 2 bases and V by 0 bases; bases with no gene match: 3. This CDR3 spans 16 amino acids. The V gene's germline CDR1 is SGHRS and CDR2 YFSETQ. The CDR3 spells CASSLAGQGTYNEQFF. CDR3 nucleotide sequence: TGCGCCAGCAGCTTGGCGGGACAGGGAACCTACAATGAGCAGTTCTTC.

In its sample, this clone was seen a few times. V is TRBV6-5 and J is TRBJ2-3; D call uncertain. CDR3 length equals 12 residues. Deletions cut 6 bases from V and 2 bases from J, with 6 bases between. Germline-derived CDR1 and CDR2 are MNHEY and SVGAGI. DNA of the CDR3: TGTGCCAGCAGGTCAATCACAGATACGCAGTATTTT. This encodes CASRSITDTQYF.

The chain employs TRBV12-5 and TRBJ1-5; TRBD1 matches at 9 bases. CDR3 size: 15 residues. With 5 bases clipped from V and 4 bases from J, the junction kept 6 bases outside the gene matches. The germline V gene has CDR1 LGHNT and CDR2 FRNRAP. The CDR3 DNA follows: TGTGCTAGTGGTCCCGACAGGGGGGATAATCAGCCCCAGCATTTT. Amino acid sequence: CASGPDRGDNQPQHF. The variable domain in full, with the rest retrieved from reference TRBV12-5 and TRBJ1-5, is DARVTQTPRHKVTEMGQEVTMRCQPILGHNTVFWYRQTMMQGLELLAYFRNRAPLDDSGMPKDRFSAEMPDATLATLKIQPSEPRDSAVYFCASGPDRGDNQPQHFGDGTRLSIL.

This CDR3 is CASSSTYTGNTIYF. The CDR3 coding sequence is TGCGCCAGCAGCTCAACCTATACTGGAAACACCATATATTTT. The J gene is TRBJ1-3, the V gene TRBV5-1; D remains ambiguous. The V end was cut by 3 bases, the J end by 2 bases, with 9 bases between. The CDR3 has 14 residues. In germline, CDR1 is SGHRS, CDR2 YFSETQ.

The J gene is TRBJ1-3, the V gene TRBV10-2; TRBD1 agrees at 8 bases. From germline, CDR1 is WSHSY and CDR2 SAAADI. This CDR3 has 14 amino acids. V was clipped by 7 bases and J by 2 bases; unmatched bases: 4. In DNA form, the CDR3 reads TGCGCCAGCAAGGAACAGGGGGCTGGAAACACCATATATTTT. Protein: CASKEQGAGNTIYF.

The chain recombines TRBV6-1 with TRBJ1-5; TRBD1 is a possible D gene (5 bases). Trimming left V 7 bases short and J 7 bases short, with 14 bases between. Germline CDR1 and CDR2: MNHNS and SASEGT. The CDR3 consists of 13 residues. The CDR3 coding sequence is TGTGCCAGCACTATCGACAAGGGGCAGCCCCAGCATTTT. It yields the protein CASTIDKGQPQHF.

The chain employs TRBV5-8 and TRBJ2-7, with D maybe TRBD1 (6 bases). CDR1 is SGHTS, CDR2 YDEGEE, per germline. This CDR3 spans 14 amino acids. Trimming removed 6 bases at V and 4 bases at J, with 17 bases between. CDR3 loop: CASTRTEGLYEQYF. CDR3 sequence (DNA): TGTGCCAGCACCCGGACAGAGGGCTTATACGAGCAGTACTTC.